This TCR beta chain derives from a study of T-cell memory formation after mild COVID-19. Overall study: Clustering of TCRs was largely donor specific.

This CDR3 contains 15 residues. Trimming shortened V by 6 bases and J by 4 bases, and 15 bases separated the two germline ends. 5'RACE primed at constant segments yielded TCR alpha and TCR beta cDNA libraries bearing sample barcodes and UMIs. TCRdb fed the 5' RACE reads into MiXCR, producing one record per CDR3 protein. Here the sample spans fewer than 50,000 distinct CDR3 sequences, 8% to 10% being singletons. General study results and limits: Clones which contracted sat mainly in CM and EM if CD4+, and in EMRA if CD8+. Confirmation of SARS-CoV-2 specificity was lacking for second-wave clones peaking day 37.

This clonotype came up many times. Its target is unknown. The TCR sequence derives from an adult woman who had mild COVID-19 (a few samples of this study predate the infection). Cell type and time point are not known. Sequences were obtained from PBMCs or a T cell subset sorted from them (not recorded which). The rearrangement links TRBV12-3 or TRBV12-4 to TRBJ2-2; unclear D gene. Written as DNA, the CDR3 is TGTGCCAGCAGGGACCGACCGGTGGGCACCGGGGAGCTGTTTTTT. This translates into CASRDRPVGTGELFF.